This is a list of T cell receptor beta chains from one sample in a study of CD8 T cells in Susac syndrome. Via MiXCR, TCRdb re-called the immunoSEQ multiplex PCR reads, giving one row per CDR3 protein. The profile covers a few hundred thousand distinct CDR3 sequences, with 95% appearing a single time and 0.082% taken by the ten largest. Sequencing was performed on CD4+ T cells from PBMCs. Receptors were obtained from a human donor with multiple sclerosis. Each CDR3 is given with its conserved first and last residue. Fields, in order: J gene, clone size, D gene, V gene, CDR3 DNA, CDR3 protein. D genes are given only for firm matches. Only some rows state a clone size, as once, few, many or a class for expanded clones.

>TRBJ2-5|.|.|TRBV3-1
TGTGCCAGCAGCCAGATGGACTACCAAGAGACCCAGTACTTC
CASSQMDYQETQYF
>TRBJ2-2|.|TRBD1|TRBV11-3
TGTGCCAGCAGCGGAACAGGGGGACAGGAGCTGTTTTTT
CASSGTGGQELFF
>TRBJ2-1|.|.|TRBV3-1
TGTGCCAGCAGCCACGGATCAGACAGGAGCTCCTACAATGAGCAGTTCTTC
CASSHGSDRSSYNEQFF
>TRBJ1-2|once|.|TRBV20-1
TGCAGTGCTAGGAGGACCGGGACTAACTATGGCTACACCTTC
CSARRTGTNYGYTF
>TRBJ1-1|.|.|TRBV6-1
TGTGCCAGCAGTTCTCTTCGGGACACTGAAGCTTTCTTT
CASSSLRDTEAFF
>TRBJ2-3|.|.|TRBV20-1
TGCAGTGCTAGAGATTTCAAGGGTATCGCAGATACGCAGTATTTT
CSARDFKGIADTQYF
>TRBJ1-6|.|.|TRBV9
TGTGCCAGCAGCGTAGCGGCGTATAATTCACCCCTCCACTTT
CASSVAAYNSPLHF
>TRBJ2-1|.|.|TRBV9
TGTGCCAGCAGCGTAGGGCCTCCCAATGAGCAGTTCTTC
CASSVGPPNEQFF
>TRBJ2-4|.|TRBD1|TRBV30
TGTGCCTGGAGCGGACAGGGGGTCATTCAGTACTTC
CAWSGQGVIQYF
>TRBJ1-2|.|TRBD1|TRBV5-4
TGTGCCAGCAGCTTGGACAGGGGCTGGTATGGCTACACCTTC
CASSLDRGWYGYTF
>TRBJ2-1|once|TRBD1|TRBV30
TGTGCCTCACACAGGGGGAATGAGCAGTTCTTC
CASHRGNEQFF
>TRBJ2-7|.|.|TRBV27
TGTGCCAGCAGTTTATACGGGCCCCAGATGGAGCAGTACTTC
CASSLYGPQMEQYF
>TRBJ1-1|.|.|TRBV3-1
TGTGCCAGCAGCCAATCTGCTGAAGCTTTCTTT
CASSQSAEAFF
>TRBJ1-1|.|.|TRBV11-2
TGTGCCAGCAGCTTAGAAACAGCATACCAGAACACTGAAGCTTTCTTT
CASSLETAYQNTEAFF
>TRBJ2-5|.|.|TRBV19
TGTGCCAGTAGGCTGCGACAGCAAGAGACCCAGTACTTC
CASRLRQQETQYF
>TRBJ2-5|.|.|TRBV20-1
TGCAGTGCTAGTGAGGGTGGGGAGACCCAGTACTTC
CSASEGGETQYF
>TRBJ1-4|.|.|TRBV7-8
TGTGCCAGCAGCGCGAAAGTTGGGCAAACTAATGAAAAACTGTTTTTT
CASSAKVGQTNEKLFF
>TRBJ1-4|.|.|TRBV10-3
TGTGCCATCAGTGAGTCGGGCGATGAAAAACTGTTTTTT
CAISESGDEKLFF
>TRBJ2-1|.|.|TRBV29-1
TGCAGCGTGCGTAGGGGGGCCAGCTCCTACAATGAGCAGTTCTTC
CSVRRGASSYNEQFF
>TRBJ2-2|.|TRBD2|TRBV14
TGTGCCAGCAGCCAAGCTAGCGGGATTAACACCGGGGAGCTGTTTTTT
CASSQASGINTGELFF
>TRBJ2-7|once|TRBD2|TRBV5-1
TGCGCCAGCAGCCAACTACCGGGACTAGCGACTCTTCGCTCACCCTACGAGCAGTACTTC
CASSQLPGLATLRSPYEQYF
>TRBJ1-2|.|.|TRBV3-1
TGTGCCAGCAGCCATGGACAGCTACAATATGGCTACACCTTC
CASSHGQLQYGYTF
>TRBJ2-1|.|.|TRBV20-1
TGCAGTGCTAGAGATCAGGGACCAGGAGGCCATGAGCAGTTCTTC
CSARDQGPGGHEQFF
>TRBJ2-2|.|TRBD2|TRBV9
TGTGCGACCGGGGGGGCCACCGGGGAGCTGTTTTTT
CATGGATGELFF
>TRBJ2-3|.|TRBD2|TRBV27
TGTGCCAGCAGTTTAAGTCGGGGGGGCGGCAGAGATACGCAGTATTTT
CASSLSRGGGRDTQYF
>TRBJ1-1|.|.|TRBV30
TGTGCCTGGAGTGTACCTGTGAACACTGAAGCTTTCTTT
CAWSVPVNTEAFF
>TRBJ2-1|once|TRBD1|TRBV3-1
TGTGCCAGCAGCCCTCCCCCAGGGGGTGAGCAGTTCTTC
CASSPPPGGEQFF
>TRBJ2-1|.|.|TRBV11-2
TGTGCCAGCAGCTTAATGTTGGCTAGCGATGAGCAGTTCTTC
CASSLMLASDEQFF